These T cell receptor beta chains were read from a single sample in a study of T-cell reconstitution after alpha-beta-depleted transplantation in children. TCRdb re-derived calls from the PCR reads in MiXCR, one entry per CDR3 protein. The sample lists about 300,000 distinct CDR3 sequences; about 9.5% were seen once. The starting material was PBMCs, obtained before TCRalphabeta/CD19-depleted stem cell transplant. The receptors were sampled from a boy under two years old with acute myeloid leukemia, due to receive a stem cell transplant. Both conserved end residues are part of each CDR3. D genes are given only for firm matches. Size tells how often a clone was seen (once, few, many) or the class of an expanded clone, and some rows leave it out.

j_gene: TRBJ2-3
abundance: many
v_gene: TRBV28
d_gene: .
CDR3aa: CASSFRAPSTDTQYF
CDR3nt: TGTGCCAGCAGTTTTCGAGCGCCCAGCACAGATACGCAGTATTTT

j_gene: TRBJ2-2
abundance: .
v_gene: TRBV5-4
d_gene: .
CDR3aa: CASSLTPGHTGELFF
CDR3nt: TGTGCCAGCAGCTTGACTCCGGGGCACACCGGGGAGCTGTTTTTT

j_gene: TRBJ2-1
abundance: many
v_gene: TRBV9
d_gene: TRBD2
CDR3aa: CASSLTSGRENEQFF
CDR3nt: TGTGCCAGCAGCCTTACTAGCGGGAGGGAAAATGAGCAGTTCTTC

j_gene: TRBJ1-4
abundance: many
v_gene: TRBV4-1
d_gene: .
CDR3aa: CASSQEPGHHNEKLFF
CDR3nt: TGCGCCAGCAGCCAAGAACCGGGACACCATAATGAAAAACTGTTTTTT

j_gene: TRBJ2-2
abundance: many
v_gene: TRBV11-1
d_gene: .
CDR3aa: CASSGIGGSTGELFF
CDR3nt: TGTGCCAGCAGCGGCATTGGAGGAAGCACCGGGGAGCTGTTTTTT

j_gene: TRBJ2-7
abundance: many
v_gene: TRBV28
d_gene: TRBD2
CDR3aa: CASRLNLAGGGEQYF
CDR3nt: TGTGCCAGCAGACTCAACCTAGCGGGAGGCGGCGAGCAGTACTTC

j_gene: TRBJ2-3
abundance: many
v_gene: TRBV12-3/TRBV12-4
d_gene: TRBD2
CDR3aa: CASSFRTRADTQYF
CDR3nt: TGTGCCAGCAGTTTCCGGACTAGAGCAGATACGCAGTATTTT

j_gene: TRBJ2-7
abundance: many
v_gene: TRBV6-5
d_gene: TRBD2
CDR3aa: CASSYSGGSGSPGYEQYF
CDR3nt: TGTGCCAGCAGTTACTCGGGAGGTAGCGGGAGCCCCGGGTACGAGCAGTACTTC

j_gene: TRBJ2-2
abundance: many
v_gene: TRBV25-1
d_gene: TRBD2
CDR3aa: CASSDGRDTGELFF
CDR3nt: TGTGCCAGCAGTGACGGGAGGGACACCGGGGAGCTGTTTTTT

j_gene: TRBJ2-7
abundance: .
v_gene: TRBV5-1
d_gene: TRBD1
CDR3aa: CASSLTGTGGSYEQYF
CDR3nt: TGCGCCAGCAGTTTAACCGGGACAGGGGGATCCTACGAGCAGTACTTC

j_gene: TRBJ1-6
abundance: many
v_gene: TRBV5-1
d_gene: .
CDR3aa: CASSSRGLANSPLHF
CDR3nt: TGCGCCAGCAGTTCCCGGGGCCTCGCTAATTCACCCCTCCACTTT

j_gene: TRBJ1-5
abundance: .
v_gene: TRBV18
d_gene: TRBD1
CDR3aa: CASSPGDRVNQPQHF
CDR3nt: TGTGCCAGCTCACCAGGGGACAGGGTGAATCAGCCCCAGCATTTT

j_gene: TRBJ2-3
abundance: many
v_gene: TRBV3-1
d_gene: TRBD2
CDR3aa: CASSQDSSGGPDTQYF
CDR3nt: TGTGCCAGCAGCCAAGATTCATCGGGAGGGCCCGATACGCAGTATTTT

j_gene: TRBJ2-2
abundance: many
v_gene: TRBV7-9
d_gene: .
CDR3aa: CASSRPRTNTGELFF
CDR3nt: TGTGCCAGCAGCCGACCTAGGACAAACACCGGGGAGCTGTTTTTT

j_gene: TRBJ1-2
abundance: many
v_gene: TRBV7-2
d_gene: .
CDR3aa: CASSLAMGGWGYGYTF
CDR3nt: TGTGCCAGCAGCTTAGCGATGGGGGGGTGGGGCTATGGCTACACCTTC

j_gene: TRBJ2-1
abundance: .
v_gene: TRBV29-1
d_gene: .
CDR3aa: CSVDPKGTNNEQFF
CDR3nt: TGCAGCGTTGACCCTAAGGGTACCAACAATGAGCAGTTCTTC

j_gene: TRBJ1-1
abundance: many
v_gene: TRBV29-1
d_gene: .
CDR3aa: CSGIQLTEAFF
CDR3nt: TGCAGCGGCATACAGCTTACTGAAGCTTTCTTT

j_gene: TRBJ2-3
abundance: many
v_gene: TRBV3-1
d_gene: .
CDR3aa: CASSQDYTQYF
CDR3nt: TGTGCCAGCAGCCAGGACTATACGCAGTATTTT

j_gene: TRBJ2-5
abundance: few
v_gene: TRBV5-4
d_gene: TRBD1
CDR3aa: CASRQDRGWGSQYF
CDR3nt: TGTGCCAGCAGGCAGGACAGGGGGTGGGGGTCCCAGTACTTC

j_gene: TRBJ2-7
abundance: many
v_gene: TRBV20-1
d_gene: .
CDR3aa: CSAPIFQGRNEQYF
CDR3nt: TGCAGTGCACCCATTTTTCAAGGCCGCAACGAGCAGTACTTC

j_gene: TRBJ2-1
abundance: few
v_gene: TRBV7-2
d_gene: .
CDR3aa: CASSPQHGNEQFF
CDR3nt: TGTGCCAGCAGCCCTCAGCACGGCAATGAGCAGTTCTTC

j_gene: TRBJ2-4
abundance: .
v_gene: TRBV12-5
d_gene: .
CDR3aa: CASGLVHPDAKNIQYF
CDR3nt: TGTGCTAGTGGTTTGGTACACCCAGACGCCAAAAACATTCAGTACTTC

j_gene: TRBJ1-2
abundance: many
v_gene: TRBV2
d_gene: .
CDR3aa: CASRSDRFLYGYTF
CDR3nt: TGTGCCAGCCGATCGGACCGCTTTCTCTATGGCTACACCTTC

j_gene: TRBJ2-5
abundance: many
v_gene: TRBV29-1
d_gene: TRBD1
CDR3aa: CSVVSGTGVETQYF
CDR3nt: TGCAGCGTTGTATCCGGGACAGGGGTAGAGACCCAGTACTTC

j_gene: TRBJ1-3
abundance: many
v_gene: TRBV5-1
d_gene: .
CDR3aa: CASSLGPGIGNTIYF
CDR3nt: TGCGCCAGCAGCTTGGGGCCGGGGATTGGAAACACCATATATTTT

j_gene: TRBJ2-4
abundance: few
v_gene: TRBV18
d_gene: .
CDR3aa: CASSPLEWDIQYF
CDR3nt: TGTGCCAGCTCACCATTAGAATGGGACATTCAGTACTTC

j_gene: TRBJ2-1
abundance: many
v_gene: TRBV29-1
d_gene: .
CDR3aa: CSVERAGPNEQFF
CDR3nt: TGCAGCGTTGAGCGGGCGGGACCGAATGAGCAGTTCTTC

j_gene: TRBJ2-7
abundance: many
v_gene: TRBV6-2/TRBV6-3
d_gene: TRBD1
CDR3aa: CASRPPQQGNSYEQYF
CDR3nt: TGTGCCAGCAGACCCCCTCAACAGGGGAACTCCTACGAGCAGTACTTC

j_gene: TRBJ1-4
abundance: few
v_gene: TRBV12-3/TRBV12-4
d_gene: .
CDR3aa: CASSFVASDSPFNEKLFF
CDR3nt: TGTGCCAGCAGTTTCGTGGCCTCGGACAGCCCCTTCAATGAAAAACTGTTTTTT

j_gene: TRBJ2-7
abundance: few
v_gene: TRBV2
d_gene: .
CDR3aa: CASSVGQGGLREQYF
CDR3nt: TGTGCCAGCAGTGTGGGGCAGGGGGGACTTAGGGAGCAGTACTTC

j_gene: TRBJ2-1
abundance: many
v_gene: TRBV7-8
d_gene: TRBD2
CDR3aa: CASSHGGTSGRAFRNEQFF
CDR3nt: TGTGCCAGCAGCCACGGGGGGACTAGCGGGAGGGCCTTTAGAAATGAGCAGTTCTTC

j_gene: TRBJ2-7
abundance: few
v_gene: TRBV27
d_gene: .
CDR3aa: CASSHRTGAYEQYF
CDR3nt: TGTGCCAGCAGCCATCGGACGGGCGCCTACGAGCAGTACTTC

j_gene: TRBJ1-2
abundance: .
v_gene: TRBV11-2
d_gene: TRBD1
CDR3aa: CASSPWDRGHYLNYGYTF
CDR3nt: TGTGCCAGCAGCCCCTGGGACAGGGGACACTATCTTAACTATGGCTACACCTTC

j_gene: TRBJ2-1
abundance: few
v_gene: TRBV7-9
d_gene: .
CDR3aa: CASSSLAISYNEQFF
CDR3nt: TGTGCCAGCAGCTCCCTAGCGATCTCCTACAATGAGCAGTTCTTC

j_gene: TRBJ2-3
abundance: many
v_gene: TRBV24-1
d_gene: .
CDR3aa: CATSDLRPDTQYF
CDR3nt: TGTGCCACCAGTGATTTACGTCCAGATACGCAGTATTTT

j_gene: TRBJ1-2
abundance: .
v_gene: TRBV6-2/TRBV6-3
d_gene: .
CDR3aa: CASSYGRWNYGYTF
CDR3nt: TGTGCCAGCAGTTACGGCAGGTGGAACTATGGCTACACCTTC

j_gene: TRBJ2-3
abundance: few
v_gene: TRBV6-5
d_gene: TRBD1
CDR3aa: CASSYGTGRITDTQYF
CDR3nt: TGTGCCAGCAGTTACGGGACAGGGCGGATCACAGATACGCAGTATTTT

j_gene: TRBJ2-2
abundance: few
v_gene: TRBV12-5
d_gene: TRBD2
CDR3aa: CASVQAGGPNTGELFF
CDR3nt: TGTGCTAGTGTTCAAGCGGGAGGGCCGAACACCGGGGAGCTGTTTTTT

j_gene: TRBJ2-3
abundance: few
v_gene: TRBV11-2
d_gene: .
CDR3aa: CASSQEGGADTQYF
CDR3nt: TGTGCCAGCAGCCAAGAAGGCGGGGCAGATACGCAGTATTTT

j_gene: TRBJ2-5
abundance: few
v_gene: TRBV28
d_gene: .
CDR3aa: CASATGPRKTQYF
CDR3nt: TGTGCCAGCGCCACCGGGCCGCGGAAGACCCAGTACTTC

j_gene: TRBJ2-3
abundance: many
v_gene: TRBV5-6
d_gene: .
CDR3aa: CASSLLGDSTDTQYF
CDR3nt: TGTGCCAGCAGCTTGCTAGGGGATTCCACAGATACGCAGTATTTT

j_gene: TRBJ2-1
abundance: many
v_gene: TRBV2
d_gene: .
CDR3aa: CASQRAFNEQFF
CDR3nt: TGTGCCAGCCAGCGGGCCTTCAATGAGCAGTTCTTC

j_gene: TRBJ2-2
abundance: few
v_gene: TRBV4-1
d_gene: .
CDR3aa: CASSQVARASNTGELFF
CDR3nt: TGCGCCAGCAGCCAAGTTGCCCGGGCATCGAACACCGGGGAGCTGTTTTTT

j_gene: TRBJ2-1
abundance: once
v_gene: TRBV19
d_gene: .
CDR3aa: CASISQVYNEQFF
CDR3nt: TGTGCCAGTATTAGCCAGGTTTACAATGAGCAGTTCTTC

j_gene: TRBJ2-1
abundance: few
v_gene: TRBV24-1
d_gene: .
CDR3aa: CATEGGSYNEQFF
CDR3nt: TGTGCCACCGAGGGGGGGTCCTACAATGAGCAGTTCTTC